This T cell receptor beta chain derives from a study of beta chain features in type 1 diabetes (dated by TCRdb to the late 2010s). For the wider study: Mean age, gender distribution, total cell number and subset yield were not different between patients and healthy donors. A total of around 110,000,000 sorted cells were examined across all samples, and RNA yield correlated strongly with the number of cells per subset. The study compared TCRB repertoires of sorted circulating CD4+ T cell subsets between recently diagnosed type 1 diabetes patients and matched healthy donors. Regulatory and stem cell-like memory subsets were obtained from only 8 patients and about eight healthy donors, while naive and central memory subsets were obtained from all 30 or so donors. What the study reported, not specific to this receptor: Shorter templates might have been favored by PCR, but patient and control samples were amplified and corrected together, so both groups would have been affected equally by any skew. Naive, central memory and regulatory TCRB repertoires appeared more similar among patients than among healthy donors. In all four CD4+ subsets, TCRB CDR3 length was moderately but significantly shorter in type 1 diabetes patients. Patients with type 1 diabetes made fewer insertions and deleted more nucleotides at VDJ recombination sites, implying thymic rearrangement abnormalities. Because cDNA was sequenced instead of genomic DNA, activated cells with high expression could be over-represented, although the groups did not differ in activation or CD3 levels. HLA sub-analyses involved small numbers of individuals, so any influence of HLA type on TCRB rearrangement remained unresolved.

All of the isolated RNA was reverse transcribed with the High Capacity cDNA Reverse Transcription Kit, so expressed TCRB transcripts were sequenced. Deep immunoSEQ sequencing was applied to naive, central memory and regulatory T cell samples, giving an average of around 3.4 million total reads per sample. Sorted cells were lysed in RLT buffer, and RNA was extracted using DNase-treated RNeasy Micro or Mini kits according to cell number. To prevent cross-contamination, each cell subset was processed individually, whereas patient and healthy donor samples were processed jointly. Using the immunoSEQ multiplex PCR, TCRB sequences were amplified from cDNA into 87-bp fragments spanning the CDR3 region. Sequencing of the amplicons was performed on the Illumina HiSeq platform. Under the source paper's analysis protocol: PCR bias was corrected computationally using synthetic template baselines, and reads within Hamming distance 2 were collapsed, with unmergeable singletons discarded. Reads were aligned against IMGT so that V, D and J genes, CDR3 length and insertions or deletions at six rearrangement sites could be assigned. Within each subset, clonotype counts were normalized to the number of sorted cells before true diversity and Gini coefficients were calculated with the tcR R package. The overlap coefficient, calculated on TCRB nucleotide sequences, was used to measure repertoire sharing. Out-of-frame TCRB sequences from naive cells were analyzed to stand in for the pre-selection repertoire. TCRdb provides this immuneACCESS table in a form limited to in-frame rearrangements. Some clones are lacking; in checked studies, under half of them reflect an unresolved V gene, and why the rest are absent is not known. V, J and clone size derive from that table, while D and trimming were established from the DNA sequence. A total of just over 600,000 clones appear in this sample, around 16% of them only once. The ten largest clonotypes hold 0.07% to 0.095% of the sample.

CDR1 and CDR2 are drawn from the germline V gene (reference sequence): LNHNV, YYDKDF. Germline trimming amounts to 2 bases on V and 4 bases on J, with 0 as the count of junction bases outside the gene matches. The CDR3 numbers 13 residues from cysteine through phenylalanine. The sequence is cut down to CDR3 DNA, 39 bases in frame from base 1. This clone was counted between two and nine times. No antigen is known for it. No much larger clone exists at a distance of one base, and base qualities are not known. Each donor gave one peripheral blood draw, averaging roughly 100 mL, which was collected into heparinised tubes. A BD FACSAria II was used to sort naive, central memory, regulatory and stem cell-like memory CD4+ T cells with a panel that included CD45RO, CCR7, CD25, CD127, CD95 and CD27. Every sorted population had a purity above 98%. PBMCs were isolated right away by Lymphoprep density gradient centrifugation and were stained directly, without culture. Samples were stained and sorted in pairs, with one healthy donor and one patient per experiment, so that batch effects were minimized.

Source material: naive CD4+ T cells from blood. What this sample's cell subset or site label stands for: true naive CD4+ T cells. This TCR was sampled from a man aged 18-30 years in good health. The chain employs TRBV15 and TRBJ1-2; 8 bases in the junction line up with TRBD1. CDR3 sequence: CATSRTGGYGYTF. The nucleotide sequence reads as follows: TGTGCCACCAGCAGAACAGGGGGCTATGGCTACACCTTC. When the CDR3 is completed using the reference TRBV15 and TRBJ1-2 genes on either side, the full variable domain is DAMVIQNPRYQVTQFGKPVTLSCSQTLNHNVMYWYQQKSSQAPKLLFHYYDKDFNNEADTPDNFQSRRPNTSFCFLDIRSPGLGDTAMYLCATSRTGGYGYTFGSGTRLTVV.